Listed below are T cell receptor beta chains from one sample, sequenced in a study of CD8 T cells in ankylosing spondylitis. TCRdb passed the 5' RACE reads through MiXCR, listing each CDR3 protein once. The sample yields about 100,000 distinct CDR3 sequences, 24% seen once. Sequencing was done on a sample of synovial fluid, either unsorted or a sorted T cell fraction (not recorded which). Every receptor here comes from a male donor with ankylosing spondylitis. CDR3s include the opening cysteine and the closing phenylalanine or tryptophan. The D gene is left open where the match is weak. Only part of the rows carry a size: once, few, many, or a class if the clone is expanded.

d_gene | abundance | j_gene | v_gene | CDR3aa | CDR3nt
TRBD2 | few | TRBJ2-1 | TRBV3-1 | CASSQGAGTYNEQFF | TGTGCCAGCAGCCAAGGAGCGGGAACCTACAATGAGCAGTTCTTC
- | few | TRBJ2-3 | TRBV5-5 | CASNLRDFTDTQYF | TGTGCCAGCAACCTGAGGGATTTCACAGATACGCAGTATTTT
TRBD1 | many | TRBJ2-5 | TRBV20-1 | CSARNQANRGREETQYF | TGCAGTGCTAGAAATCAGGCCAACAGGGGACGAGAAGAGACCCAGTACTTC
TRBD1 | many | TRBJ1-2 | TRBV12-3/TRBV12-4 | CASSYWTGEDYGYTF | TGTGCCAGCAGTTACTGGACAGGGGAAGACTATGGCTACACCTTC
- | - | TRBJ2-3 | TRBV27 | CASTQGGDTQYF | TGTGCCAGCACCCAGGGAGGAGATACGCAGTATTTT
- | once | TRBJ2-7 | TRBV5-1 | CASSASDYYEQYF | TGCGCCAGCAGCGCCAGCGACTACTACGAGCAGTACTTC
- | few | TRBJ2-1 | TRBV7-9 | CASSDVGLTNEQFF | TGTGCCAGCAGCGACGTAGGTCTTACCAATGAGCAGTTCTTC
- | many | TRBJ2-4 | TRBV14 | CASSQSGPLKYF | TGTGCCAGCAGCCAATCGGGCCCCCTGAAGTACTTC
- | - | TRBJ2-3 | TRBV7-6 | CASSLGPTTSTDTQYF | TGTGCCAGCAGCTTAGGTCCTACTACTAGCACAGATACGCAGTATTTT
- | once | TRBJ1-5 | TRBV20-1 | CSARKTENQPQHF | TGCAGTGCTAGAAAAACAGAGAATCAGCCCCAGCATTTT
- | many | TRBJ2-7 | TRBV12-3/TRBV12-4 | CASSPRTALQNSYEQYF | TGTGCCAGCAGTCCTAGGACAGCCCTCCAAAATTCCTACGAGCAGTACTTC
TRBD2 | few | TRBJ2-7 | TRBV20-1 | CSATRLAAIYEQYF | TGCAGTGCCACCCGACTAGCGGCAATCTACGAGCAGTACTTC
- | - | TRBJ1-6 | TRBV2 | CASSVPKTDSPLHF | TGTGCCAGCAGTGTCCCAAAGACGGATTCACCCCTCCACTTT
- | - | TRBJ1-1 | TRBV5-1 | CASSSTGTVGTEAFF | TGCGCCAGCAGCTCTACAGGGACGGTGGGCACTGAAGCTTTCTTT
TRBD2 | - | TRBJ2-3 | TRBV5-1 | CASSLGLAGGRSTDTQYF | TGCGCCAGCAGCTTGGGACTAGCGGGAGGGCGGTCCACAGATACGCAGTATTTT
TRBD1 | - | TRBJ1-2 | TRBV6-2/TRBV6-3 | CASSYSAGGTDYGYTF | TGTGCCAGCAGTTACTCAGCAGGGGGCACTGACTATGGCTACACCTTC
- | few | TRBJ2-5 | TRBV20-1 | CSARGDEETQYF | TGCAGTGCCAGGGGGGACGAAGAGACCCAGTACTTC
- | - | TRBJ2-1 | TRBV24-1 | CATSDLPPGGFGEQFF | TGTGCCACCAGTGATTTGCCCCCAGGGGGGTTTGGTGAGCAGTTCTTC
- | - | TRBJ1-5 | TRBV13 | CASSLGNQPQHF | TGTGCCAGCAGCTTAGGAAATCAGCCCCAGCATTTT
TRBD2 | few | TRBJ2-1 | TRBV3-1 | CASSQGLSSGISYNEQFF | TGTGCCAGCAGCCAGGGGCTGTCTAGCGGGATCTCCTACAATGAGCAGTTCTTC
TRBD2 | many | TRBJ2-3 | TRBV7-8 | CASSFSPGLAGGQDTQYF | TGTGCCAGCAGCTTCTCCCCGGGACTAGCGGGAGGGCAAGATACGCAGTATTTT
- | - | TRBJ2-7 | TRBV20-1 | CSAGRTDPYEQYF | TGCAGTGCTGGCCGGACGGACCCCTACGAGCAGTACTTC
TRBD1 | many | TRBJ1-5 | TRBV6-1 | CASSVGQGYNQPQHF | TGTGCCAGCAGTGTGGGACAGGGGTACAATCAGCCCCAGCATTTT
TRBD2 | many | TRBJ2-3 | TRBV20-1 | CSARLTSDAQYF | TGCAGTGCTAGACTTACTAGCGATGCGCAGTATTTT
TRBD2 | few | TRBJ2-1 | TRBV15 | CATSRDPDLAGVNEQFF | TGTGCCACCAGCAGAGATCCGGATCTAGCGGGAGTAAATGAGCAGTTCTTC
- | few | TRBJ2-4 | TRBV15 | CATSRGQGNIQYF | TGTGCCACCAGCAGAGGTCAGGGGAACATTCAGTACTTC
- | few | TRBJ2-1 | TRBV7-2 | CASSPRAVTYNEQFF | TGTGCCAGCAGCCCGAGGGCGGTTACCTACAATGAGCAGTTCTTC
TRBD2 | - | TRBJ2-5 | TRBV20-1 | CSASPLGTTWETQYF | TGCAGTGCTAGTCCCCTTGGGACTACTTGGGAGACCCAGTACTTC
TRBD2 | - | TRBJ2-2 | TRBV2 | CASSEIAGSNTGELFF | TGTGCCAGCAGTGAAATAGCGGGATCGAACACCGGGGAGCTGTTTTTT
TRBD1 | - | TRBJ1-5 | TRBV18 | CASSPRGLDQPQHF | TGTGCCAGCTCACCCAGGGGGCTTGATCAGCCCCAGCATTTT
- | - | TRBJ1-5 | TRBV15 | CATSRDWNQPQHF | TGTGCCACCAGCAGAGATTGGAATCAGCCCCAGCATTTT
- | few | TRBJ2-3 | TRBV11-3 | CASSLRGLTDTQYF | TGTGCCAGCAGCTTACGGGGACTTACAGATACGCAGTATTTT
- | few | TRBJ2-3 | TRBV13 | CASSQMGPRNTQYF | TGTGCCAGCAGCCAAATGGGACCCCGAAATACGCAGTATTTT
- | few | TRBJ2-1 | TRBV10-3 | CAITGLPDNEQFF | TGTGCCATCACCGGGCTTCCGGACAATGAGCAGTTCTTC